The 4 T cell receptor beta chains in this list originate from one sample, sequenced in a study of T-cell reconstitution after alpha-beta-depleted transplantation in children. Using unique molecular identifiers, the investigators prepared the TCRbeta library. One entry per CDR3 protein, called by TCRdb with MiXCR from the PCR reads. The table includes some 140,000 distinct CDR3 sequences, roughly 10% detected once. The sample here was PBMCs, mostly from graft donor cells, taken 180 days after TCRalphabeta/CD19-depleted stem cell transplant. The receptors were sampled from a girl under three years old who had a stem cell transplant for combined immunodeficiency, so the T cells may come from the graft donor.

In its sample, this clonotype was seen a few times. The V gene is TRBV9, the J gene TRBJ2-7; the match to TRBD2 covers 7 bases. Per germline, CDR1 SGDLS and CDR2 YYNGEE. The CDR3 sequence is 15 residues long. The ends lost 0 bases at V and 4 bases at J; junction bases unmatched: 7. The CDR3 DNA is TGTGCCAGCAGCGTAGGACTGGCGGGAGAGTACGAGCAGTACTTC. Protein: CASSVGLAGEYEQYF.

A few counts support this clonotype. V gene TRBV5-1 combines with J gene TRBJ2-1; 9 bases agree with TRBD2. The length of the CDR3 is 18 residues. CDR1 and CDR2 (germline): SGHRS, YFSETQ. V lost 2 bases to trimming and J lost 4 bases; unmatched junction nucleotides: 13. CDR3 sequence (DNA): TGCGCCAGCAGCTTTGGGGGGGCCGAGCGGGAGGAATACAATGAGCAGTTCTTC. It is translated as CASSFGGAEREEYNEQFF.

The V call is TRBV7-2, the J call TRBJ1-5, with D tentatively TRBD1 (6 bases). This CDR3 comprises 16 residues. V was pared by 2 bases and J by 0 bases, with 11 bases between. CDR1 is SGHTA and CDR2 is FQGNSA in the germline V gene. CDR3 sequence: CASSLSGTRSNQPQHF. In DNA, the CDR3 is TGTGCCAGCAGCTTAAGCGGGACACGTAGCAATCAGCCCCAGCATTTT.

This clonotype has a count of ten or more. V is TRBV10-3 and J is TRBJ1-2; D remains ambiguous. CDR3 size: 15 residues. The V gene's germline CDR1 is ENHRY and CDR2 SYGVKD. V lost 4 bases and J lost 5, with 17 bases in between. The CDR3: CAISAPGGQLYGYTF. In DNA form, the CDR3 reads TGTGCCATCAGTGCCCCGGGCGGCCAACTGTATGGCTACACCTTC.